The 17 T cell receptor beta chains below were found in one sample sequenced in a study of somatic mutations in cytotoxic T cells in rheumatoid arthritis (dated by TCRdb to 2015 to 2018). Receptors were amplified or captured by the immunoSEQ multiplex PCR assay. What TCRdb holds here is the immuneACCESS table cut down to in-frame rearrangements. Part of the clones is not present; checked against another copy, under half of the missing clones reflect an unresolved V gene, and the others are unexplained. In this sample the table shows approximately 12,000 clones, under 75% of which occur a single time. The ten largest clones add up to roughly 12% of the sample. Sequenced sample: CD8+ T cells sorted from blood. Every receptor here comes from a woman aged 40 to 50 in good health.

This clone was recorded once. The CDR3 protein is CASSEGAGNTEAFF. The CDR3 nucleotides read TGTGCCAGCAGTGAAGGAGCGGGGAACACTGAAGCTTTCTTT. The chain combines TRBV6-1 with TRBJ1-1; no reliable D call. Germline values: CDR1 MNHNS, CDR2 SASEGT. The V and J ends lost 1 base and 1 base respectively, with 7 bases between them. This CDR3 spans 14 amino acids.

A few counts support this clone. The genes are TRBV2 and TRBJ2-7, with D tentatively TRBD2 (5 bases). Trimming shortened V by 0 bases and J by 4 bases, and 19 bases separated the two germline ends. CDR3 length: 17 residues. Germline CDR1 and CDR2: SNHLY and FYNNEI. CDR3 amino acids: CASSEARGQDGFYEQYF. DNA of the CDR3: TGTGCCAGCAGTGAAGCTAGAGGGCAGGATGGGTTTTACGAGCAGTACTTC.

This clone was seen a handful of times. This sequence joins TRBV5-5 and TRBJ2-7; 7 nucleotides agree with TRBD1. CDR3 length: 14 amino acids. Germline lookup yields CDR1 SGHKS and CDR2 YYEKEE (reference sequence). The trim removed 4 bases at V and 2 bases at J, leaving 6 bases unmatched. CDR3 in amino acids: CASSTDQGAYEQYV. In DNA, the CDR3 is TGTGCCAGCAGCACGGACCAGGGGGCCTACGAGCAGTACGTC.

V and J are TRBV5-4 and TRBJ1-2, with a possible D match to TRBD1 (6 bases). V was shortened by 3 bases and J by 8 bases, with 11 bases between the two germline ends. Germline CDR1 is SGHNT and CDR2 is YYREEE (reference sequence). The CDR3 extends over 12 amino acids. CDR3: CASSWGGGGYTF. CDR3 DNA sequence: TGTGCCAGCAGCTGGGGAGGGGGAGGCTACACCTTC. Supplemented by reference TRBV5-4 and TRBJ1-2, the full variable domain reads ETGVTQSPTHLIKTRGQQVTLRCSSQSGHNTVSWYQQALGQGPQFIFQYYREEENGRGNFPPRFSGLQFPNYSSELNVNALELDDSALYLCASSWGGGGYTFGSGTRLTVV.

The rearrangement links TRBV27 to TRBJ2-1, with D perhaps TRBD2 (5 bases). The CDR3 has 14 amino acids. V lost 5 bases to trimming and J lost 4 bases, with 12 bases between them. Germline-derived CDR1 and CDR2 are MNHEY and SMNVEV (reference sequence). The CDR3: CASSIARSYNEQFF. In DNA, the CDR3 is TGTGCCAGCAGTATAGCGCGGTCGTACAATGAGCAGTTCTTC.

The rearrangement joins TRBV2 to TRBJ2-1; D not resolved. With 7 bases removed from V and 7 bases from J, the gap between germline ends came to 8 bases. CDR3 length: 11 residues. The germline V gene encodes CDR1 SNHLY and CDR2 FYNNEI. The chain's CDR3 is CASTQENEQFF. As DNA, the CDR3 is TGTGCCAGCACCCAGGAGAATGAGCAGTTCTTC. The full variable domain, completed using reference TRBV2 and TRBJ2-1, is EPEVTQTPSHQVTQMGQEVILRCVPISNHLYFYWYRQILGQKVEFLVSFYNNEISEKSEIFDDQFSVERPDGSNFTLKIRSTKLEDSAMYFCASTQENEQFFGPGTRLTVL.

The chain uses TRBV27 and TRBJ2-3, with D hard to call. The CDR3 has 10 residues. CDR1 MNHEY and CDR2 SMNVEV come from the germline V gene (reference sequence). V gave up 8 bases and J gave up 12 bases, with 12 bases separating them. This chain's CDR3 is CASAGVRQYF. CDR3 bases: TGTGCCAGCGCTGGCGTACGACAGTATTTT.

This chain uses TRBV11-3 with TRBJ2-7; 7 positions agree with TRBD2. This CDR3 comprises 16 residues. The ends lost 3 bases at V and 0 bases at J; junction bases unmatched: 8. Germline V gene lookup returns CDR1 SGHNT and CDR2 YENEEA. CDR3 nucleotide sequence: TGTGCCAGCAGCTTCCCTGGGGGGGGGTTCTCCTACGAGCAGTACTTC. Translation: CASSFPGGGFSYEQYF.

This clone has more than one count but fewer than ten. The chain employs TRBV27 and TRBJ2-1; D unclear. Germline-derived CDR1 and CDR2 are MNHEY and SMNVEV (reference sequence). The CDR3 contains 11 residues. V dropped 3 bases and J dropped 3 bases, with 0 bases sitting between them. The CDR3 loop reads CASSFYNEQFF. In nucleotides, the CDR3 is TGTGCCAGCAGTTTCTACAATGAGCAGTTCTTC.

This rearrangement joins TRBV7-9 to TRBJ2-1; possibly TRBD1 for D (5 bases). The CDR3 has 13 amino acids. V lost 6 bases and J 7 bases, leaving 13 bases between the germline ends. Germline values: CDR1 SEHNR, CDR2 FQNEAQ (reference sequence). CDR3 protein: CASRTQGRNEQFF. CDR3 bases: TGTGCCAGCAGAACTCAGGGAAGGAATGAGCAGTTCTTC. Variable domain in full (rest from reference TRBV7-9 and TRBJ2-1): DTGVSQNPRHKITKRGQNVTFRCDPISEHNRLYWYRQTLGQGPEFLTYFQNEAQLEKSRLLSDRFSAERPKGSFSTLEIQRTEQGDSAMYLCASRTQGRNEQFFGPGTRLTVL.

The CDR3 reads CASGQLAATYNEQFF. Here the CDR3 DNA reads TGTGCCAGCGGTCAACTAGCGGCCACCTACAATGAGCAGTTCTTC. The J gene is TRBJ2-1, the V gene TRBV2, with 8 bases lining up with TRBD2. CDR3 length equals 15 residues. The germline CDR1 and CDR2 sequences are SNHLY and FYNNEI. J gave up 2 bases and V 8 bases, and 8 bases lay outside the gene matches.

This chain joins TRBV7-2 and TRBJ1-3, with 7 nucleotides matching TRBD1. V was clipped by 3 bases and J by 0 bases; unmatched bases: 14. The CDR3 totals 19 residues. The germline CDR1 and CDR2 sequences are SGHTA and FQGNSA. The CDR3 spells CASSFYRVTGPNSGNTIYF. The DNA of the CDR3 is TGTGCCAGCAGCTTCTATAGGGTGACAGGGCCTAACTCTGGAAACACCATATATTTT. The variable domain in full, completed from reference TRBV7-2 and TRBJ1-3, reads GAGVSQSPSNKVTEKGKDVELRCDPISGHTALYWYRQSLGQGLEFLIYFQGNSAPDKSGLPSDRFSAERTGGSVSTLTIQRTQQEDSAVYLCASSFYRVTGPNSGNTIYFGEGSWLTVV.

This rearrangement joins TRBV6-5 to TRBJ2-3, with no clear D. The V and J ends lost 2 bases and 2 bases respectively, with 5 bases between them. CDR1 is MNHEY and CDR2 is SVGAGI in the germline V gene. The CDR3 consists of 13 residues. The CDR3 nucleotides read TGTGCCAGCAGTTACAGCCCCACAGATACGCAGTATTTT. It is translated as CASSYSPTDTQYF.

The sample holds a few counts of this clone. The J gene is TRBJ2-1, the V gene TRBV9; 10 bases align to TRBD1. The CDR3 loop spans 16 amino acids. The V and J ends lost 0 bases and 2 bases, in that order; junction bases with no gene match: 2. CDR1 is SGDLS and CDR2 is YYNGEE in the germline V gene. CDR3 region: CASSVVGTGAYNEQFF. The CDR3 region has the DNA TGTGCCAGCAGCGTAGTGGGGACAGGGGCCTACAATGAGCAGTTCTTC.

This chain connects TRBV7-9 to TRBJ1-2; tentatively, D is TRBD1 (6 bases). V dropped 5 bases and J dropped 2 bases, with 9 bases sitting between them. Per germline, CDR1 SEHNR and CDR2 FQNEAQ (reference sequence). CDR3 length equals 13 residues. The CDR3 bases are TGTGCCAGCAGCCTAGGGGGAAACTATGGCTACACCTTC. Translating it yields CASSLGGNYGYTF. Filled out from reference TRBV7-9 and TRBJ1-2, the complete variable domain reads DTGVSQNPRHKITKRGQNVTFRCDPISEHNRLYWYRQTLGQGPEFLTYFQNEAQLEKSRLLSDRFSAERPKGSFSTLEIQRTEQGDSAMYLCASSLGGNYGYTFGSGTRLTVV.

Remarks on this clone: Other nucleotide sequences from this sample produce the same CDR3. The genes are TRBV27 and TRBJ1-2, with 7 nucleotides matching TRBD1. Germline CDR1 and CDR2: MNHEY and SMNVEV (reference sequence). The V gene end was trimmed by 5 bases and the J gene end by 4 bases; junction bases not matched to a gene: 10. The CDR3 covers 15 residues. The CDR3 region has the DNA TGTGCCAGCAGTAGCGACAGGGAGTTCTTCTATGGCTACACCTTC. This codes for CASSSDREFFYGYTF.

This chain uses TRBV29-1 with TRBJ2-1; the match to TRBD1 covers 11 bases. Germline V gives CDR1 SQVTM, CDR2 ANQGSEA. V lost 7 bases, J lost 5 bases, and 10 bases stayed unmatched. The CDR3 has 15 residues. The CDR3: CSASHWDRGNNEQFF. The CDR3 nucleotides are TGCAGCGCGTCCCACTGGGACAGGGGGAACAATGAGCAGTTCTTC.